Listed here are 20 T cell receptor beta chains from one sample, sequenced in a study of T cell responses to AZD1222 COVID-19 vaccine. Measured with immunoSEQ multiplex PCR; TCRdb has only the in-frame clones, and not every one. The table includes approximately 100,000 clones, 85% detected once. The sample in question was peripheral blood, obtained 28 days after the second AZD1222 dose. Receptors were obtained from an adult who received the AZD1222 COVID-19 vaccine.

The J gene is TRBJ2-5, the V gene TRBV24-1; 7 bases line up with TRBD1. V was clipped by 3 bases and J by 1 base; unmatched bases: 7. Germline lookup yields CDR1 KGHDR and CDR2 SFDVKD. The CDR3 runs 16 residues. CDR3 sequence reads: CATSDPVGTAQETQYF. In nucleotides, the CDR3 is TGTGCCACCAGTGATCCCGTGGGGACAGCCCAAGAGACCCAGTACTTC.

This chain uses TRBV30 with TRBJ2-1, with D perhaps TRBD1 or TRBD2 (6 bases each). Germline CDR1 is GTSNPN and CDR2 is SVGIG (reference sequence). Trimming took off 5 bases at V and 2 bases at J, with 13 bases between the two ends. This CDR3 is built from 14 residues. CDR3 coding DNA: TGTGCCTGGCGGAGGGACACAGCCTACAATGAGCAGTTCTTC. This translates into CAWRRDTAYNEQFF.

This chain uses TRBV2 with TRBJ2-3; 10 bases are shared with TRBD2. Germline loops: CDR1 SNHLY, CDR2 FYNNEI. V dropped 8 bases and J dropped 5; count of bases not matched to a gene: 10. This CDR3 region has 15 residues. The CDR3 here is CASAGGGLAIDTQYF. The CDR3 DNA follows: TGTGCCAGCGCCGGGGGGGGACTAGCGATAGATACGCAGTATTTT.

The CDR3 region has the DNA TGTGCCAGTAGTATCTCCAGCGGGGTGTTAGGTTACAATGAGCAGTTCTTC. Its protein is CASSISSGVLGYNEQFF. The chain employs TRBV19 and TRBJ2-1; 7 positions agree with TRBD2. CDR3 length: 17 residues. V trimming: 3 bases; J trimming: 4 bases; junction bases outside the gene matches: 12. CDR1 is LNHDA and CDR2 is SQIVND in the germline V gene (reference sequence).

DNA of the CDR3: TGTGCCAGCAGCAGTCTAGCGGGAGTGGCCGGGGAGCTGTTTTTT. This codes for CASSSLAGVAGELFF. J is TRBJ2-2 and V is TRBV7-2; TRBD2 matches 10 bases. This CDR3 spans 15 amino acids. With V trimmed by 5 bases and J by 6 bases, 6 bases remained unmatched. Germline assignment: CDR1 SGHTA and CDR2 FQGNSA.

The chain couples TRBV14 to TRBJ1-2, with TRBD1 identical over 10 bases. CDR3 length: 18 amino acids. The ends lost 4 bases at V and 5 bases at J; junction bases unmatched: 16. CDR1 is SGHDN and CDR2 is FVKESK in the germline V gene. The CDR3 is CASSRFRDRGILSYGYTF. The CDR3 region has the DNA TGTGCCAGCAGCCGTTTCCGGGACAGGGGAATTTTATCGTATGGCTACACCTTC.

The CDR3 loop is CASSQVTGTGQYGYTF. CDR3 sequence (DNA): TGTGCCAGCAGCCAAGTCACCGGGACAGGGCAATATGGCTACACCTTC. V is TRBV3-1 (or the pseudogene TRBV3-2) and J is TRBJ1-2; 9 bases align to TRBD1. After removal of 1 base from V and 5 bases from J, the junction contained 8 bases not matched to a gene. Germline V gives CDR1 LGHDT, CDR2 YNNKEL (reference sequence). The CDR3 contains 16 residues.

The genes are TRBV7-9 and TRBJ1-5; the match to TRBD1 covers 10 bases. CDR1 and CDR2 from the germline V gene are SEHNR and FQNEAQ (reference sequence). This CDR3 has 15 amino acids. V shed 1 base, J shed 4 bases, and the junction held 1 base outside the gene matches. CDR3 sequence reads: CASSLGGQGNQPQHF. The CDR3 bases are TGTGCCAGCAGCTTAGGGGGACAGGGGAATCAGCCCCAGCATTTT. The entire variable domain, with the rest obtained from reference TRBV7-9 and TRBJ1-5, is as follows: DTGVSQNPRHKITKRGQNVTFRCDPISEHNRLYWYRQTLGQGPEFLTYFQNEAQLEKSRLLSDRFSAERPKGSFSTLEIQRTEQGDSAMYLCASSLGGQGNQPQHFGDGTRLSIL.

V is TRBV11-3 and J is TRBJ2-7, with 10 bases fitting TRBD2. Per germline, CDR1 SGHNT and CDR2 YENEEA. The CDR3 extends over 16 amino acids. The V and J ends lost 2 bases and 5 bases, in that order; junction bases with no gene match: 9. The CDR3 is CASSLLGTSAPHEQYF. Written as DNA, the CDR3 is TGTGCCAGCAGCTTACTGGGGACTAGCGCTCCCCACGAGCAGTACTTC.

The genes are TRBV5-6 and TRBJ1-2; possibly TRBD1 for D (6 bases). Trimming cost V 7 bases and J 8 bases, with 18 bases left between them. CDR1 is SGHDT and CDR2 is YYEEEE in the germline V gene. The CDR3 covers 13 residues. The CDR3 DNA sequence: TGTGCCAGCTCGGACAGTTTAACGTACGGCTACACCTTC. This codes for CASSDSLTYGYTF.

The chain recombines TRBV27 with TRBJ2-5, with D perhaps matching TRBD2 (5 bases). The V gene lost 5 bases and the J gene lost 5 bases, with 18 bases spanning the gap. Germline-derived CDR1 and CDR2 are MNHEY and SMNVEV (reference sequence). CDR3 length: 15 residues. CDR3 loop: CASSPDGIVIETQYF. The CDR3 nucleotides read TGTGCCAGCAGTCCGGACGGGATTGTCATCGAGACCCAGTACTTC.

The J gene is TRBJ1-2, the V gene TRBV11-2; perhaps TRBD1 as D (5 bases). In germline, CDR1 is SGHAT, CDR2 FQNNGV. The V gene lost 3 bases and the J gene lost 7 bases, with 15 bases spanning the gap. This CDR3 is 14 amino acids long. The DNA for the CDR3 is TGTGCCAGCAGCTTTCCGGGGGGAACGGTTGGCTACACCTTC. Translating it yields CASSFPGGTVGYTF.

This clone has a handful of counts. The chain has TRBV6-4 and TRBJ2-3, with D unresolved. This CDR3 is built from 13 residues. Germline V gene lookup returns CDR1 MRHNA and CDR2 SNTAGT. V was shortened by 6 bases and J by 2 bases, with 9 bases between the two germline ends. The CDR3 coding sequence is TGTGCCAGCAGCTTTCAGATCACAGATACGCAGTATTTT. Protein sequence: CASSFQITDTQYF.

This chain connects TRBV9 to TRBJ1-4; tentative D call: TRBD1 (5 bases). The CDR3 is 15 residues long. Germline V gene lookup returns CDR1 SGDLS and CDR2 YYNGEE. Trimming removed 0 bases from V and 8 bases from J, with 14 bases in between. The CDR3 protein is CASSVGGAAREKLFF. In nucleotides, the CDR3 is TGTGCCAGCAGCGTAGGAGGGGCAGCAAGAGAAAAACTGTTTTTT. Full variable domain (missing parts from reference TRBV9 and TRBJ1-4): DSGVTQTPKHLITATGQRVTLRCSPRSGDLSVYWYQQSLDQGLQFLIQYYNGEERAKGNILERFSAQQFPDLHSELNLSSLELGDSALYFCASSVGGAAREKLFFGSGTQLSVL.

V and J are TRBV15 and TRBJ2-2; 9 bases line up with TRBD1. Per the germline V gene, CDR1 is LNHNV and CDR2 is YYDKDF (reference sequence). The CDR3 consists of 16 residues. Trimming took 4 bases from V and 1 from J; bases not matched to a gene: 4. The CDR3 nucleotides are TGTGCCACCAGCATCCCGGACAGGGGGAACACCGGGGAGCTGTTTTTT. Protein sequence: CATSIPDRGNTGELFF.

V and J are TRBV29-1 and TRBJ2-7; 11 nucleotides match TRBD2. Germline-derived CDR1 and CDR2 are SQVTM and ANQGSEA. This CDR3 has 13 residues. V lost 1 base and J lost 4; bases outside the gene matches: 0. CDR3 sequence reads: CSVEGLAGYEQYF. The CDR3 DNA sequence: TGCAGCGTTGAAGGACTAGCGGGGTACGAGCAGTACTTC.

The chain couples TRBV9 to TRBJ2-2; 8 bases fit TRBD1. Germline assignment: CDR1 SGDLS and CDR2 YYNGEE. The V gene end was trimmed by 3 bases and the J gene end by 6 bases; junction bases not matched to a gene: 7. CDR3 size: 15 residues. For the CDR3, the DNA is TGTGCCAGCAGCGGACGGACAGGGAAACCCGGGGAGCTGTTTTTT. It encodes CASSGRTGKPGELFF.

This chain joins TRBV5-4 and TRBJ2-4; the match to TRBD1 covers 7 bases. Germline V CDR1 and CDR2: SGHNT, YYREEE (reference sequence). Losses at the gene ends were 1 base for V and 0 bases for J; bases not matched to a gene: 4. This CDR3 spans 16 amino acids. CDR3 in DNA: TGTGCCAGCAGCTTGAAACAGGGGTTAGCCAAAAACATTCAGTACTTC. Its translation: CASSLKQGLAKNIQYF.

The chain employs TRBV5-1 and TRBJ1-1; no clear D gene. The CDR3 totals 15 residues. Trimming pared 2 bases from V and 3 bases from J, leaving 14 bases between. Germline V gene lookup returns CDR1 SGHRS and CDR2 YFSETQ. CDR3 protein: CASSLLGIRDTEAFF. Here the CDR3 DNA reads TGCGCCAGCAGCTTACTCGGCATTCGGGACACTGAAGCTTTCTTT.

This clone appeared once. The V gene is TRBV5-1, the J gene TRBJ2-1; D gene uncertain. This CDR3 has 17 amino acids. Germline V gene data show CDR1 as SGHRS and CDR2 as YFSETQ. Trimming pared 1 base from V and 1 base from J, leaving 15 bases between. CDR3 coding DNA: TGCGCCAGCAGCTTGTTCGGTCCCTCCGCTTCCTACAATGAGCAGTTCTTC. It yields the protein CASSLFGPSASYNEQFF. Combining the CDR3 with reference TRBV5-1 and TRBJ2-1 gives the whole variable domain KAGVTQTPRYLIKTRGQQVTLSCSPISGHRSVSWYQQTPGQGLQFLFEYFSETQRNKGNFPGRFSGRQFSNSRSEMNVSTLELGDSALYLCASSLFGPSASYNEQFFGPGTRLTVL.